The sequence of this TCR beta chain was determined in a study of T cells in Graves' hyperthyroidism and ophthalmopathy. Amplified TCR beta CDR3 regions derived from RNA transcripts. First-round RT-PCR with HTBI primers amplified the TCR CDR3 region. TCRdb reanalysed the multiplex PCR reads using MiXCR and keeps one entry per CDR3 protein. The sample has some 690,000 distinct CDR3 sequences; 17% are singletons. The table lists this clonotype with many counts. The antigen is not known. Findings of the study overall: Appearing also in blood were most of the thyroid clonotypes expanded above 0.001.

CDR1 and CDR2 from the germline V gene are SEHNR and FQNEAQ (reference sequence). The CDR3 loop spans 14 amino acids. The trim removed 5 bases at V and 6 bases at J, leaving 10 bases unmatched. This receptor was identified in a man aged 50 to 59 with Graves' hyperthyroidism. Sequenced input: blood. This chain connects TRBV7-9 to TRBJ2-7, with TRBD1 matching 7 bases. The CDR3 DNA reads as TGTGCCAGCAGCACCCCGGGACAGTCGAGCGAGCAGTACTTC. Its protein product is CASSTPGQSSEQYF.